Here is one T cell receptor (beta chain) with its context. Losses at the gene ends were 3 bases for V and 3 bases for J; bases not matched to a gene: 9. Germline-derived CDR1 and CDR2 are LNHDA and SQIVND (reference sequence). The CDR3 is made up of 17 amino acids. The source of the sample is a study of blood T cell repertoires in COVID-19. Across the whole study: PBMCs, B-cell-depleted T cells, or T cells provided the cDNA or gDNA that made up the material.

In the authors' methods: The assay estimated nucleated cells by amplifying reference gene primers. Generated by immunoSEQ multiplex PCR, the TCRdb table keeps only in-frame clones and is missing some. The V and J calls and clone size were taken over from that table, and D and trimming were inferred from the DNA. The sample has some 110,000 clones, over 70% seen once. The sample taken for sequencing was peripheral blood. V gene TRBV19 combines with J gene TRBJ1-5; TRBD1 agrees at 9 bases. The origin of this receptor is a woman between 65 and 79 years old with acute or convalescent COVID-19. The DNA of the CDR3 is TGTGCCAGTAGTATGGGGTCGGGACAGGGACACAATCAGCCCCAGCATTTT. Translating gives CASSMGSGQGHNQPQHF.